Shown below are 11 T cell receptor beta chains from a single sample sequenced in a study of blood T cell repertoires in COVID-19. Repertoires were generated with immunoSEQ multiplex PCR, while TCRdb's copy carries only in-frame clones and drops some. The profile shows around 450,000 clones, about 89% of them singletons. The sequenced sample was peripheral blood. The receptors derive from a woman in her twenties or thirties with acute or convalescent COVID-19.

The chain has TRBV6-2 or TRBV6-3 and TRBJ1-2, with no clear D. The germline V gene encodes CDR1 MNHEY and CDR2 SVGEGT. The CDR3 is made up of 14 amino acids. Trimming removed 5 bases at V and 6 bases at J, with 16 bases between. CDR3 in amino acids: CASSALHPGNGYTF. In nucleotides, the CDR3 is TGTGCCAGCAGTGCACTTCATCCAGGAAATGGCTACACCTTC.

The gene calls are TRBV5-5 and TRBJ2-5; weak D call: TRBD1 (6 bases). V lost 0 bases, J lost 1 base, and 7 bases lay in between. The CDR3 totals 14 residues. Germline CDR1 is SGHKS and CDR2 is YYEKEE (reference sequence). Here the CDR3 DNA reads TGTGCCAGCAGCTTGGAAGGGGGCCAAGAGACCCAGTACTTC. As protein: CASSLEGGQETQYF.

The V and J genes are TRBV6-5 and TRBJ2-1; maybe TRBD2 (7 bases). Germline CDR1 and CDR2: MNHEY and SVGAGI. The germline V and J ends were trimmed by 4 bases and 9 bases, with 19 bases remaining between them. CDR3 size: 15 residues. The DNA of the CDR3 is TGTGCCAGCAGTTCTGCGGGGGCGCACGGTGGTGAGCAGTTCTTC. Its protein product is CASSSAGAHGGEQFF.

The chain combines TRBV4-2 with TRBJ2-1; 9 nucleotides match TRBD2. Trimming removed 0 bases from V and 6 bases from J; junction bases left unmatched: 9. CDR1 and CDR2 (germline): LGHNA, YNFKEQ. The length of the CDR3 is 17 residues. CDR3 in amino acids: CASSQEYPAGGPNEQFF. DNA for the CDR3: TGTGCCAGCAGCCAAGAGTATCCAGCGGGGGGCCCCAATGAGCAGTTCTTC.

The chain uses TRBV19 and TRBJ2-5; possible D gene TRBD2, 6 bases. V was pared by 5 bases and J by 5 bases, with 12 bases between. CDR3 length equals 13 residues. Germline loops: CDR1 LNHDA, CDR2 SQIVND (reference sequence). In DNA, the CDR3 is TGTGCCAGTAGTCCCAGGGCGGGGGAGACCCAGTACTTC. Its protein is CASSPRAGETQYF.

This sequence joins TRBV28 and TRBJ1-6; D is uncertain. Germline V CDR1 and CDR2: MDHEN, SYDVKM. CDR3 size: 14 residues. V lost 6 bases, J lost 8 bases, and 14 bases lay in between. The CDR3 region has the DNA TGTGCCAGCAGAAGGGTTTTGGACTATTCACCCCTCCACTTT. Protein product: CASRRVLDYSPLHF.

The chain has TRBV19 and TRBJ2-2; D remains ambiguous. The CDR3 extends over 16 amino acids. The germline V and J ends were trimmed by 1 base and 2 bases, with 11 bases remaining between them. Per the germline V gene, CDR1 is LNHDA and CDR2 is SQIVND (reference sequence). The DNA of the CDR3 is TGTGCCAGTAGTATAGGTCGTCGGTCCAACACCGGGGAGCTGTTTTTT. It codes for CASSIGRRSNTGELFF.

Written as DNA, the CDR3 is TGTGCCAGCAGCCACAAGCTGCTGGGGCCACCCCTCCACTTT. The encoded protein is CASSHKLLGPPLHF. V usage is TRBV3-1 (or the pseudogene TRBV3-2) and J usage is TRBJ1-6; tentatively, D is TRBD1 (5 bases). Between the trimmed V and J ends, which lost 3 bases and 11 bases, there was a span of 14 bases. The CDR3 contains 14 residues. CDR1 LGHDT and CDR2 YNNKEL come from the germline V gene (reference sequence).

The chain links TRBV21-1 to TRBJ1-1. TRBV21-1 has pseudogene status. The CDR3 totals 13 residues. The CDR3 loop is CASSKRRNTEAFF. For the CDR3, the DNA is TGTGCCAGCAGCAAACGGAGGAACACTGAAGCTTTCTTT.

The rearrangement uses TRBV5-1 and TRBJ1-1, with 7 bases aligning to TRBD1. The CDR3 totals 14 residues. V trimming: 4 bases; J trimming: 7 bases; junction bases outside the gene matches: 10. CDR1 is SGHRS and CDR2 is YFSETQ in the germline V gene. The CDR3 DNA is TGCGCCAGCAGCCCAGGGGACAGCGCTTTTGAAGCTTTCTTT. Its protein product is CASSPGDSAFEAFF. Variable domain in full (rest from reference TRBV5-1 and TRBJ1-1): KAGVTQTPRYLIKTRGQQVTLSCSPISGHRSVSWYQQTPGQGLQFLFEYFSETQRNKGNFPGRFSGRQFSNSRSEMNVSTLELGDSALYLCASSPGDSAFEAFFGQGTRLTVV.

This chain connects TRBV19 to TRBJ2-1; maybe TRBD1 (5 bases). V lost 5 bases and J lost 10, with 15 bases in between. CDR3 length equals 13 residues. Germline loops: CDR1 LNHDA, CDR2 SQIVND (reference sequence). The CDR3 region is CASSRGGAWEQFF. CDR3 coding DNA: TGTGCCAGTAGTCGCGGTGGGGCCTGGGAGCAGTTCTTC.